The 19 T cell receptor beta chains given below trace back to one sample, sequenced in a study of blood T cell repertoires in COVID-19. Here immunoSEQ multiplex PCR was the method, and the copy in TCRdb shows in-frame clones only, minus some. Of 200,000 to 250,000 clones listed, 75% to 90% are singletons. The sample was peripheral blood. These receptors were obtained from a woman between 65 and 79 years old with COVID-19, enrolled during active disease.

The chain has TRBV5-1 and TRBJ2-5; 11 positions agree with TRBD1. The CDR3 is 14 amino acids. Germline lookup yields CDR1 SGHRS and CDR2 YFSETQ. V lost 3 bases and J lost 4; bases outside the gene matches: 2. CDR3 sequence reads: CASSYGTGGETQYF. CDR3 nucleotide sequence: TGCGCCAGCAGCTATGGGACAGGGGGAGAGACCCAGTACTTC.

J is TRBJ1-5 and V is TRBV19, with TRBD1 matching over 8 bases. V gave up 6 bases and J gave up 1 base; unmatched junction bases: 8. Germline loops: CDR1 LNHDA, CDR2 SQIVND (reference sequence). The CDR3 covers 16 residues. The CDR3 nucleotides are TGTGCCAGTAGGCGACAGGGGAAGGAAAGCAATCAGCCCCAGCATTTT. Its protein product is CASRRQGKESNQPQHF. The whole variable domain, filled in from reference TRBV19 and TRBJ1-5, reads DGGITQSPKYLFRKEGQNVTLSCEQNLNHDAMYWYRQDPGQGLRLIYYSQIVNDFQKGDIAEGYSVSREKKESFPLTVTSAQKNPTAFYLCASRRQGKESNQPQHFGDGTRLSIL.

In this sample, this clone turned up a few times. This sequence joins TRBV7-2 and TRBJ1-6, with D possibly being TRBD1 (5 bases). Trimming pared 6 bases from V and 7 bases from J, leaving 13 bases between. Per germline, CDR1 SGHTA and CDR2 FQGNSA. The CDR3 covers 14 residues. The CDR3 nucleotides read TGTGCCAGCAGGCCAGGGTTCTCGAATTCACCCCTCCACTTT. This encodes CASRPGFSNSPLHF.

The chain recombines TRBV18 with TRBJ2-1; 11 nucleotides agree with TRBD2. The CDR3 consists of 16 residues. V was clipped by 0 bases and J by 5 bases; unmatched bases: 3. The germline CDR1 and CDR2 sequences are KGHSH and LQKENI. The CDR3 DNA is TGTGCCAGCTCACCACCTCAACTAGCGGGAGACAATGAGCAGTTCTTC. Protein product: CASSPPQLAGDNEQFF. Filled out from reference TRBV18 and TRBJ2-1, the complete variable domain reads NAGVMQNPRHLVRRRGQEARLRCSPMKGHSHVYWYRQLPEEGLKFMVYLQKENIIDESGMPKERFSAEFPKEGPSILRIQQVVRGDSAAYFCASSPPQLAGDNEQFFGPGTRLTVL.

The chain joins TRBV7-3 to TRBJ1-2, with D possibly being TRBD1 (6 bases). Germline V gene data show CDR1 as SGHTA and CDR2 as FQGTGA. The V and J ends lost 1 base and 2 bases respectively, with 11 bases between them. CDR3 length equals 15 residues. CDR3 DNA sequence: TGTGCCAGCAGCTTAATGGCAGGGGCGAACTATGGCTACACCTTC. The encoded protein is CASSLMAGANYGYTF.

The chain combines TRBV27 with TRBJ2-1, with 9 bases fitting TRBD1. CDR3 length: 15 residues. The germline V gene has CDR1 MNHEY and CDR2 SMNVEV (reference sequence). The V gene end was trimmed by 5 bases and the J gene end by 11 bases; junction bases not matched to a gene: 13. The DNA for the CDR3 is TGTGCCAGCAGTCCTACGCTGGGACAGGGAGTAAAGCAGTTCTTC. Amino acid sequence: CASSPTLGQGVKQFF.

This sequence joins TRBV4-1 and TRBJ2-1, with 8 bases matching TRBD1. Germline assignment: CDR1 MGHRA and CDR2 YSYEKL. The CDR3 totals 16 residues. V dropped 4 bases and J dropped 0; count of bases not matched to a gene: 5. This chain's CDR3 is CASSPTGARSYNEQFF. As DNA, the CDR3 is TGCGCCAGCAGCCCGACAGGGGCCCGCTCCTACAATGAGCAGTTCTTC.

This clone was seen just once. The chain is built from TRBV19 and TRBJ2-3, with 9 bases aligning to TRBD2. V shed 10 bases, J shed 1 base, and the junction held 9 bases outside the gene matches. The CDR3 is 15 residues long. Germline lookup yields CDR1 LNHDA and CDR2 SQIVND (reference sequence). The CDR3, as DNA: TGTGCCATTGCTCGGGTAGCGGGGGGCACAGATACGCAGTATTTT. It yields the protein CAIARVAGGTDTQYF.

The chain employs TRBV5-1 and TRBJ2-7; the match to TRBD2 covers 11 bases. V shed 4 bases and J 3 bases; nucleotides not matched to a gene: 6. This CDR3 contains 15 residues. Germline CDR1 reads SGHRS; CDR2 reads YFSETQ. CDR3 in DNA: TGCGCCAGCAGCCGTACTAGCGGGAGCTACTACGAGCAGTACTTC. Residues: CASSRTSGSYYEQYF.

This chain uses TRBV28 with TRBJ1-5; D gene ambiguous. Trimming pared 6 bases from V and 7 bases from J, leaving 13 bases between. Germline-derived CDR1 and CDR2 are MDHEN and SYDVKM. This CDR3 is 13 amino acids long. CDR3 in DNA: TGTGCCAGCAGCCCCAAATCACTACAGCCCCAGCATTTT. Its protein product is CASSPKSLQPQHF.

The chain joins TRBV6-6 to TRBJ1-1; D is possibly TRBD1 (5 bases). Germline assignment: CDR1 MNHNY and CDR2 SVGAGI (reference sequence). This CDR3 is 15 amino acids long. Trimming left V 7 bases short and J 6 bases short, with 21 bases between. CDR3 in amino acids: CASIFSGLSLPEAFF. The CDR3 bases are TGTGCCAGCATCTTTTCGGGACTTTCGCTCCCTGAAGCTTTCTTT.

This clone was picked up one time. V and J are TRBV20-1 and TRBJ2-1, with 7 nucleotides matching TRBD2. Trimming removed 5 bases from V and 3 bases from J; junction bases left unmatched: 4. The CDR3 totals 13 residues. Per germline, CDR1 DFQATT and CDR2 SNEGSKA (reference sequence). The CDR3 protein is CSARGGGYNEQFF. In DNA form, the CDR3 reads TGCAGTGCTCGTGGGGGGGGCTACAATGAGCAGTTCTTC.

The chain is built from TRBV11-3 and TRBJ1-1; D ambiguous. Germline values: CDR1 SGHNT, CDR2 YENEEA. The ends were cut back, 4 bases at V and 3 bases at J, with 9 bases in the middle. The CDR3 runs 13 residues. In nucleotides, the CDR3 is TGTGCCAGCAGCTCCTATCGGGACACTGAAGCTTTCTTT. This encodes CASSSYRDTEAFF. Variable domain in full (rest from reference TRBV11-3 and TRBJ1-1): EAGVVQSPRYKIIEKKQPVAFWCNPISGHNTLYWYLQNLGQGPELLIRYENEEAVDDSQLPKDRFSAERLKGVDSTLKIQPAELGDSAVYLCASSSYRDTEAFFGQGTRLTVV.

V usage is TRBV19 and J usage is TRBJ2-2; TRBD1 is a possible D gene (6 bases). This CDR3 has 17 amino acids. CDR1 is LNHDA and CDR2 is SQIVND in the germline V gene (reference sequence). V gave up 5 bases and J gave up 0 bases, with 16 bases separating them. CDR3 sequence reads: CASSPLADRPNTGELFF. CDR3 DNA sequence: TGTGCCAGTAGTCCCCTTGCCGACAGGCCGAACACCGGGGAGCTGTTTTTT.

The rearrangement uses TRBV5-1 and TRBJ2-1, with D perhaps TRBD2 (5 bases). Trimming pared 4 bases from V and 7 bases from J, leaving 12 bases between. CDR3 size: 13 residues. CDR1 and CDR2 from the germline V gene are SGHRS and YFSETQ. The CDR3 DNA is TGCGCCAGCAGCGACCCCGGGATGAATGAGCAGTTCTTC. Amino acid sequence: CASSDPGMNEQFF.

The V call is TRBV27, the J call TRBJ1-2; 9 bases map to TRBD1. The CDR3 is made up of 15 amino acids. V trimming: 5 bases; J trimming: 6 bases; junction bases outside the gene matches: 10. Germline-derived CDR1 and CDR2 are MNHEY and SMNVEV (reference sequence). In DNA form, the CDR3 reads TGTGCCAGCAGTCCTAGGACAGGGGTAATAGATGGCTACACCTTC. Its protein is CASSPRTGVIDGYTF.

The rearrangement uses TRBV5-4 and TRBJ2-7, with TRBD2 matching over 12 bases. This CDR3 comprises 14 residues. Germline-derived CDR1 and CDR2 are SGHNT and YYREEE (reference sequence). Trimming cost V 5 bases and J 4 bases; bases outside gene matches: 4. CDR3 loop: CASSTTSGSYEQYF. The CDR3 nucleotides are TGTGCCAGCAGTACGACTAGCGGGAGTTACGAGCAGTACTTC.

The CDR3, as DNA: TGCGCCAGCAGCACATTGGGACAGTTGAACACTGAAGCTTTCTTT. Translated, it gives CASSTLGQLNTEAFF. The rearrangement uses TRBV5-1 and TRBJ1-1, with 7 bases lining up with TRBD1. Trimming took 4 bases from V and 0 from J; bases not matched to a gene: 6. This CDR3 has 15 amino acids. CDR1 and CDR2 (germline): SGHRS, YFSETQ.

This sequence joins TRBV28 and TRBJ2-5, with D maybe TRBD2 (5 bases). There are 11 residues in the CDR3. The V and J ends lost 8 bases and 5 bases respectively, with 9 bases between them. Looked up from germline, CDR1 is MDHEN and CDR2 is SYDVKM. The CDR3 sequence is CASGTGETQYF. As DNA, the CDR3 is TGTGCCAGCGGAACGGGGGAGACCCAGTACTTC.